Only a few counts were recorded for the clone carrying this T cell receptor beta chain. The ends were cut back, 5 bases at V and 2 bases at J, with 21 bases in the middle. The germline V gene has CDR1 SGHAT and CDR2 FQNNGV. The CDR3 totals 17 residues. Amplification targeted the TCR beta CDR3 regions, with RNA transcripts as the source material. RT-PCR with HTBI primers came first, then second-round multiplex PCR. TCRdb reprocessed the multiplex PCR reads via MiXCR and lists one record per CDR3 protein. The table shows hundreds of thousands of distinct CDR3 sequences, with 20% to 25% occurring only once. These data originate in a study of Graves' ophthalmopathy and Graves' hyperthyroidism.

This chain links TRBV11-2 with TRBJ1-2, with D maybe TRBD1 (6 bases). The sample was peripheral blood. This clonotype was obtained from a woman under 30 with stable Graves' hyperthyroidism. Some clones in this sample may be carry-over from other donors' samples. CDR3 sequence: CASSSLRSSQGNYGYTF. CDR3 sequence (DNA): TGTGCCAGCAGCAGCTTGAGGAGTTCCCAGGGGAACTATGGCTACACCTTC. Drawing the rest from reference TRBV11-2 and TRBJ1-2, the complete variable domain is EAGVAQSPRYKIIEKRQSVAFWCNPISGHATLYWYQQILGQGPKLLIQFQNNGVVDDSQLPKDRFSAERLKGVDSTLKIQPAKLEDSAVYLCASSSLRSSQGNYGYTFGSGTRLTVV.